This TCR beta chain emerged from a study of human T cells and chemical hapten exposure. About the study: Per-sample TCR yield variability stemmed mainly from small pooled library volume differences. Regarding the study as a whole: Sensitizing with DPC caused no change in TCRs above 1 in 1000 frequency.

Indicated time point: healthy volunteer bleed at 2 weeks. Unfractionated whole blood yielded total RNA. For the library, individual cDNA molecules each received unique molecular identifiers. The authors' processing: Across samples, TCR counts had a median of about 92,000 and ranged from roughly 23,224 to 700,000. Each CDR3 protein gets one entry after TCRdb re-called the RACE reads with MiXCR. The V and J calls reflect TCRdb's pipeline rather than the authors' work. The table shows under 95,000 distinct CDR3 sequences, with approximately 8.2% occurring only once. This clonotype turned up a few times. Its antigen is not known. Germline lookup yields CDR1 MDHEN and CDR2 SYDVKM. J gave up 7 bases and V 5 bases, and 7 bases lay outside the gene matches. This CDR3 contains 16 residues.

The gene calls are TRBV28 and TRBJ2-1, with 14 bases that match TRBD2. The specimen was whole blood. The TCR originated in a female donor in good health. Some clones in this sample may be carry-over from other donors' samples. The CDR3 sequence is CASSERTSGRWNEQFF. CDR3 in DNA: TGTGCCAGCAGTGAACGGACTAGCGGGAGGTGGAATGAGCAGTTCTTC.